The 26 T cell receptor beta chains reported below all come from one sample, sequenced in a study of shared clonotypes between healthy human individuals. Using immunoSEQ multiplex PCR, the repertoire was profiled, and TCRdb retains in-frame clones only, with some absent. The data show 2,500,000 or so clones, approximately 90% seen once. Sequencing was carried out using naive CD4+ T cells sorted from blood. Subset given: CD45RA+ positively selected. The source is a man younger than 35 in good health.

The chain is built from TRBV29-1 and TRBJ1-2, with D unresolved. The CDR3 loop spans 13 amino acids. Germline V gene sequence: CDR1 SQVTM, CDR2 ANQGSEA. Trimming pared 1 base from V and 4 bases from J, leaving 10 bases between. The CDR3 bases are TGCAGCGTTGAAGGGTTGGCTCCCTATGGCTACACCTTC. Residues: CSVEGLAPYGYTF.

The CDR3 sequence: CAWSQGAPVTIYF. CDR3 DNA sequence: TGTGCCTGGAGCCAGGGGGCGCCGGTGACCATATATTTT. This rearrangement joins TRBV30 to TRBJ1-3; 8 bases fit TRBD1. The CDR3 consists of 13 residues. J was trimmed by 10 bases and V by 3 bases; bases with no gene match: 8. CDR1 GTSNPN and CDR2 SVGIG come from the germline V gene (reference sequence).

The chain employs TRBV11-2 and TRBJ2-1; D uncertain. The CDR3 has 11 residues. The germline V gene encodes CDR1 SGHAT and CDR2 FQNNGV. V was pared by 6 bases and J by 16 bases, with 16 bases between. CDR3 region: CASSVGLLGFF. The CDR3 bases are TGTGCCAGCAGTGTGGGCCTGTTGGGTTTCTTC.

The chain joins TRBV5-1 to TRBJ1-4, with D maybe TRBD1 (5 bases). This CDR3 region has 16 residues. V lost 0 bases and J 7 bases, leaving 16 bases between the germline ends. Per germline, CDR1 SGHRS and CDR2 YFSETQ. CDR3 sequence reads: CASSLGRGPGREKLFF. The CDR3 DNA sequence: TGCGCCAGCAGCTTGGGAAGGGGCCCAGGGCGTGAAAAACTGTTTTTT.

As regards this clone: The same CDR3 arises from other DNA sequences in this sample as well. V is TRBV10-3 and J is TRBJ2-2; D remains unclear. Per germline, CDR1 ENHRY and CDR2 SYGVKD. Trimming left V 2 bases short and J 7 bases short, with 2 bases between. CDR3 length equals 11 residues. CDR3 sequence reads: CAISEGGELFF. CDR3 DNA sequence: TGTGCCATCAGTGAGGGCGGGGAGCTGTTTTTT.

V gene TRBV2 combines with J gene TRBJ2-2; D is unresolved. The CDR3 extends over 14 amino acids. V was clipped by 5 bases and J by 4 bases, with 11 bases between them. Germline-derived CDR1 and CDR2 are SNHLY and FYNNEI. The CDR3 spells CASSPAQLTGELFF. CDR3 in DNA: TGTGCCAGCAGTCCCGCTCAGCTCACCGGGGAGCTGTTTTTT.

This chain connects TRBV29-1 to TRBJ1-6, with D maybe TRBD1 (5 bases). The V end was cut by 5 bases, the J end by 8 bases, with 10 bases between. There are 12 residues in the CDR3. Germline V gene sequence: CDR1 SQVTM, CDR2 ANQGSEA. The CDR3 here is CSVREGYSPLHF. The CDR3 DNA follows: TGCAGCGTTAGGGAGGGGTATTCACCCCTCCACTTT.

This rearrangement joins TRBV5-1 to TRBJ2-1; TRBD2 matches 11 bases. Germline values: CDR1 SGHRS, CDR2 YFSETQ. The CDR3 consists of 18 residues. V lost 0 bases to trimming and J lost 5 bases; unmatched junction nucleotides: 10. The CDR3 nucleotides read TGCGCCAGCAGCTTGGCCGAAAGACTAGCGGGACTCAACAATGAGCAGTTCTTC. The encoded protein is CASSLAERLAGLNNEQFF.

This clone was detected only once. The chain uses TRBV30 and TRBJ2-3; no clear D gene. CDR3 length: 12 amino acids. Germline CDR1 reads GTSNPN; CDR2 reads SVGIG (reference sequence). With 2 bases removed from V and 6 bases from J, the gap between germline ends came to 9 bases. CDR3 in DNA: TGTGCCTGGAGTTTAGGGATCGATACGCAGTATTTT. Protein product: CAWSLGIDTQYF.

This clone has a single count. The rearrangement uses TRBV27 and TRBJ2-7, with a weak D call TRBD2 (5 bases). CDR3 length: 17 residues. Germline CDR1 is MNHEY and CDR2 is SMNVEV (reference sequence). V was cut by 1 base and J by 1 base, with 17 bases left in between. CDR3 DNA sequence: TGTGCCAGCAGTTTATACACTAGGGCAGCTGAGTCCTACGAGCAGTACTTC. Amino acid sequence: CASSLYTRAAESYEQYF.

The DNA of the CDR3 is TGCGCCAGCAGTTACGGGCAGAACACTGAAGCTTTCTTT. Its protein product is CASSYGQNTEAFF. The V gene is TRBV10-1, the J gene TRBJ1-1; no clear D. This CDR3 is built from 13 residues. V was trimmed by 5 bases and J by 1 base, leaving 8 bases between them. The germline gives CDR1 WNHNN, CDR2 SYGVQD (reference sequence).

The CDR3 sequence: CASSELIPPYEQYF. As DNA, the CDR3 is TGTGCCAGCAGTGAGCTGATCCCCCCCTACGAGCAGTACTTC. J is TRBJ2-7 and V is TRBV6-1; D not certain. This CDR3 is 14 amino acids long. V shed 3 bases and J shed 2 bases, with 11 bases lying between them. Germline V gene sequence: CDR1 MNHNS, CDR2 SASEGT.

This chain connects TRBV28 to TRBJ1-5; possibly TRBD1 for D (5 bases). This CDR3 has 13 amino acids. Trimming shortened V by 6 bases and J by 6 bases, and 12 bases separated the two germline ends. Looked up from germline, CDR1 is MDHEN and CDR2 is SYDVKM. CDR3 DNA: TGTGCCAGCAGCGGGAATCAGGGTCAGCCCCAGCATTTT. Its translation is CASSGNQGQPQHF.

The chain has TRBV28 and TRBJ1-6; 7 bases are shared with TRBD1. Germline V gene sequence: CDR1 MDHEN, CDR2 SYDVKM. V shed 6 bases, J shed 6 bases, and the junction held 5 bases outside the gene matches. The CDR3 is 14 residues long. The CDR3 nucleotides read TGTGCCAGCAGCTCGGGACAGCTTAATTCACCCCTCCACTTT. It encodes CASSSGQLNSPLHF.

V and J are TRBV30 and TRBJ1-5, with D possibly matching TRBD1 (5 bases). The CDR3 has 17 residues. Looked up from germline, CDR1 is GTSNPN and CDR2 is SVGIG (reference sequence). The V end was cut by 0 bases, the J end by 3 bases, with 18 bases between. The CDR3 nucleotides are TGTGCCTGGAGTGTACCCTTCGCAGGGCTATCCAATCAGCCCCAGCATTTT. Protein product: CAWSVPFAGLSNQPQHF.

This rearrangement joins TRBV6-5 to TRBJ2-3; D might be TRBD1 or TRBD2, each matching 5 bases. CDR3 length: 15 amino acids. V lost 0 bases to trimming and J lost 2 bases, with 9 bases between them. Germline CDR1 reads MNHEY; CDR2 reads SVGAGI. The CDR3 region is CASSYSGALTDTQYF. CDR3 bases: TGTGCCAGCAGTTACTCCGGGGCCCTCACAGATACGCAGTATTTT.

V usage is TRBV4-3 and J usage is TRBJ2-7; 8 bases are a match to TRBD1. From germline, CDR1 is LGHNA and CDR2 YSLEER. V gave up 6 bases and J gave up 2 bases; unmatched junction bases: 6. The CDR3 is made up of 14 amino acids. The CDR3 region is CASRRNRGAYEQYF. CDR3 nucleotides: TGCGCCAGCAGACGTAACAGGGGGGCCTACGAGCAGTACTTC.

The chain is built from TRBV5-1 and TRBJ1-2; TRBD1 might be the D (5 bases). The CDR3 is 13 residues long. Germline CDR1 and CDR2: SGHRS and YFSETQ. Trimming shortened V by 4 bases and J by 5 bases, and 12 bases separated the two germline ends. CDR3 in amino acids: CASSHDSVYGYTF. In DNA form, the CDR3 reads TGCGCCAGCAGCCACGACAGTGTTTATGGCTACACCTTC.

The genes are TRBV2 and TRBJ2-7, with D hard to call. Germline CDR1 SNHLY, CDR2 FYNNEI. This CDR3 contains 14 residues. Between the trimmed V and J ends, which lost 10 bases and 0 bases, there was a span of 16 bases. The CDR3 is CATRPIHLSYEQYF. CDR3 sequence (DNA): TGTGCCACCCGGCCGATACACCTCTCCTACGAGCAGTACTTC.

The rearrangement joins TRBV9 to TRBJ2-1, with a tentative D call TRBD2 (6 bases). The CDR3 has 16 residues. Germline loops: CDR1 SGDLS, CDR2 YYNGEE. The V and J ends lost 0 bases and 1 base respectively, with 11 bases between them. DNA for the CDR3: TGTGCCAGCAGCGTAGTAGTTGGGGGGTCCTACAATGAGCAGTTCTTC. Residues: CASSVVVGGSYNEQFF.

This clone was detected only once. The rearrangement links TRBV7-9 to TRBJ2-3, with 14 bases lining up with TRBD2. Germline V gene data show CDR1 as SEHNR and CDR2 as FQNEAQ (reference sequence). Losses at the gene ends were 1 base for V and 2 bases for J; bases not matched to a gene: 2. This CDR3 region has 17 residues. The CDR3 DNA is TGTGCCAGCAGCTTAGGGACTAGCGGGAGGTTCACAGATACGCAGTATTTT. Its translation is CASSLGTSGRFTDTQYF.

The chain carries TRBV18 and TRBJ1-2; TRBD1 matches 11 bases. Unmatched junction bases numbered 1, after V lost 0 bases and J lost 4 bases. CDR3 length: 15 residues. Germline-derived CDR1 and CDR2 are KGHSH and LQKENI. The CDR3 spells CASSPPGTGGYGYTF. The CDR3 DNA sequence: TGTGCCAGCTCACCACCCGGGACAGGGGGCTATGGCTACACCTTC. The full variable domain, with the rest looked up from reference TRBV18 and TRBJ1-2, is NAGVMQNPRHLVRRRGQEARLRCSPMKGHSHVYWYRQLPEEGLKFMVYLQKENIIDESGMPKERFSAEFPKEGPSILRIQQVVRGDSAAYFCASSPPGTGGYGYTFGSGTRLTVV.

CDR3 sequence (DNA): TGTGCCAGCAGTTACTCTGGAGCGGGAGGGGACAATGAGCAGTTCTTC. The encoded protein is CASSYSGAGGDNEQFF. The chain links TRBV6-5 to TRBJ2-1; 10 bases line up with TRBD2. This CDR3 is 16 amino acids long. After removal of 0 bases from V and 5 bases from J, the junction contained 4 bases not matched to a gene. CDR1 is MNHEY, CDR2 SVGAGI, per germline.

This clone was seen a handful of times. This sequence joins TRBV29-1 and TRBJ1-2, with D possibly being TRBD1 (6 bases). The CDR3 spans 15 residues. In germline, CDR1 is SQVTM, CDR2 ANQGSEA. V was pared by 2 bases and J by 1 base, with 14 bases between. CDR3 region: CSVESAPGDNYGYTF. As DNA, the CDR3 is TGCAGCGTTGAATCCGCCCCAGGGGATAACTATGGCTACACCTTC.

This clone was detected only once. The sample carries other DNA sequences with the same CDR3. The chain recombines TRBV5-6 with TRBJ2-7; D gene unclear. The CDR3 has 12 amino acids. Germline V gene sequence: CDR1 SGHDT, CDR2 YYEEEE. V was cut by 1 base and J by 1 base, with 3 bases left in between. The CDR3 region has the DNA TGTGCCAGCAGCTTGAGTTCCTACGAGCAGTACTTC. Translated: CASSLSSYEQYF.

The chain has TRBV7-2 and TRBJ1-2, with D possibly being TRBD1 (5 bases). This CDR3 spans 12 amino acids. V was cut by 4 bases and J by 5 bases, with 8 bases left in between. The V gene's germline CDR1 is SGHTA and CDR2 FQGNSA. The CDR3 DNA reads TGTGCCAGCAGCTACCCAGGGTATGGCTACACCTTC. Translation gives CASSYPGYGYTF.